This entry lists 17 T cell receptor beta chains sequenced from one sample in a study of blood T cell repertoires in COVID-19. Clones were sequenced by immunoSEQ multiplex PCR, and TCRdb holds only the in-frame ones, with some missing. The sample holds approximately 470,000 clones; roughly 87% are singletons and the top ten take about 0.7%. The specimen was PBMCs or T cells enriched from blood (not recorded which). The source is a woman younger than 35 who had recovered from COVID-19.

The chain couples TRBV7-6 to TRBJ1-3; possibly TRBD1 for D (5 bases). CDR1 is SGHVS and CDR2 is FNYEAQ in the germline V gene. The CDR3 is 14 residues long. Trimming stripped 4 bases from V and 4 bases from J, with 11 bases between. The CDR3 sequence: CASSWGRSGNTIYF. The CDR3 coding sequence is TGTGCCAGCAGCTGGGGCAGATCGGGAAACACCATATATTTT.

The count of this clone is one. V is TRBV5-8 and J is TRBJ1-2, with TRBD1 matching over 10 bases. The CDR3 sequence is 14 residues long. Per germline, CDR1 SGHTS and CDR2 YDEGEE. The J segment lost 4 bases and the V segment lost 4 bases, leaving 4 bases of the junction unmatched. The CDR3 DNA reads as TGTGCCAGCAGCAGGGACAGGGGTTCCTATGGCTACACCTTC. Amino acids: CASSRDRGSYGYTF.

The rearrangement uses TRBV6-1 and TRBJ1-2; the D gene is possibly TRBD1 (5 bases). The CDR3 is made up of 13 amino acids. Trimming removed 7 bases from V and 7 bases from J, with 16 bases in between. CDR1 MNHNS and CDR2 SASEGT come from the germline V gene. CDR3 bases: TGTGCCAGCACCCTAACAGGTCAAGGTGGCTACACCTTC. This codes for CASTLTGQGGYTF.

This clone occurred a few times. This sequence joins TRBV4-1 and TRBJ1-4; the match to TRBD1 covers 7 bases. The germline CDR1 and CDR2 sequences are MGHRA and YSYEKL. This CDR3 comprises 16 residues. The junction had 5 bases not matched to a gene; V was cut back by 4 bases and J by 0 bases. The CDR3, as DNA: TGCGCCAGCAGCCCCCGACAGGGATCAACTAATGAAAAACTGTTTTTT. It specifies CASSPRQGSTNEKLFF.

The chain carries TRBV7-6 and TRBJ1-5; D possibly corresponds to TRBD1 (5 bases). Germline V gives CDR1 SGHVS, CDR2 FNYEAQ. The germline V and J ends were trimmed by 1 base and 5 bases, with 12 bases remaining between them. The CDR3 is made up of 15 amino acids. The CDR3 here is CASSLDDRIHQPQHF. CDR3 sequence (DNA): TGTGCCAGCAGCTTAGACGACAGAATTCATCAGCCCCAGCATTTT. Looking up the rest from reference TRBV7-6 and TRBJ1-5 gives the full variable domain: GAGVSQSPRYKVTKRGQDVALRCDPISGHVSLYWYRQALGQGPEFLTYFNYEAQQDKSGLPNDRFSAERPEGSISTLTIQRTEQRDSAMYRCASSLDDRIHQPQHFGDGTRLSIL.

The chain uses TRBV30 and TRBJ1-3, with D possibly TRBD1 on 5 matching bases. V was cut by 7 bases and J by 0 bases, with 13 bases left in between. The V gene's germline CDR1 is GTSNPN and CDR2 SVGIG (reference sequence). The CDR3 sequence is 14 residues long. CDR3 in DNA: TGTGCCTCCGGGGGGACCTTCTCTGGAAACACCATATATTTT. Amino acids: CASGGTFSGNTIYF.

V and J are TRBV18 and TRBJ1-2, with 7 nucleotides matching TRBD1. The CDR3 is 13 amino acids. The trim removed 5 bases at V and 9 bases at J, leaving 9 bases unmatched. Germline V gene sequence: CDR1 KGHSH, CDR2 LQKENI. The CDR3 loop is CASSFPGTESYTF. CDR3 DNA: TGTGCCAGCTCATTCCCCGGGACAGAAAGCTACACCTTC.

The chain is built from TRBV10-3 and TRBJ1-1; D is possibly TRBD1 (6 bases). This CDR3 is built from 13 residues. V lost 7 bases, J lost 1 base, and 10 bases lay in between. In germline, CDR1 is ENHRY, CDR2 SYGVKD. The CDR3 loop reads CAITRQANTEAFF. CDR3 nucleotides: TGTGCCATCACCAGACAGGCGAACACTGAAGCTTTCTTT.

The rearrangement links TRBV18 to TRBJ1-1; no clear D. This CDR3 region has 13 residues. V lost 3 bases and J 6 bases, leaving 11 bases between the germline ends. From germline, CDR1 is KGHSH and CDR2 LQKENI. CDR3 region: CASSPPFRAEAFF. DNA of the CDR3: TGTGCCAGCTCACCCCCTTTCCGGGCTGAAGCTTTCTTT.

The chain links TRBV30 to TRBJ1-2; 7 bases agree with TRBD1. J lost 5 bases, V lost 2 bases, and 5 bases had no gene match. Germline assignment: CDR1 GTSNPN and CDR2 SVGIG (reference sequence). This CDR3 is built from 13 residues. The CDR3 nucleotides are TGTGCCTGGAGTATCGGGACAGCATATGGCTACACCTTC. This gives the protein CAWSIGTAYGYTF.

This chain connects TRBV19 to TRBJ2-7; D perhaps matches TRBD1 (6 bases). This CDR3 region has 14 residues. Germline-derived CDR1 and CDR2 are LNHDA and SQIVND (reference sequence). Trimming removed 3 bases from V and 0 bases from J, with 9 bases in between. CDR3 region: CASSMGHPSYEQYF. CDR3 nucleotides: TGTGCCAGTAGTATGGGACACCCCTCCTACGAGCAGTACTTC.

The chain recombines TRBV29-1 with TRBJ2-7; D is ambiguous. The CDR3 is made up of 11 amino acids. V was shortened by 4 bases and J by 3 bases, with 7 bases between the two germline ends. The germline CDR1 and CDR2 sequences are SQVTM and ANQGSEA. Here the CDR3 DNA reads TGCAGCGTTGGGCAAAACTACGAGCAGTACTTC. It encodes CSVGQNYEQYF.

The chain carries TRBV28 and TRBJ1-1; TRBD1 might be the D (5 bases). V was trimmed by 0 bases and J by 3 bases, leaving 8 bases between them. Germline CDR1 is MDHEN and CDR2 is SYDVKM. This CDR3 has 14 residues. Here the CDR3 DNA reads TGTGCCAGCAGTTTATGGGGGGGTTACACTGAAGCTTTCTTT. Translated, it gives CASSLWGGYTEAFF.

The chain links TRBV5-1 to TRBJ1-1; 9 bases are shared with TRBD1. The CDR3 is made up of 14 amino acids. Germline V gives CDR1 SGHRS, CDR2 YFSETQ. J lost 6 bases, V lost 2 bases, and 5 bases had no gene match. CDR3 in amino acids: CASSFGTGTAEAFF. CDR3 bases: TGCGCCAGCAGCTTCGGGACAGGGACCGCTGAAGCTTTCTTT.

The gene calls are TRBV6-5 and TRBJ2-3, with D possibly matching TRBD2 (5 bases). Germline V gene lookup returns CDR1 MNHEY and CDR2 SVGAGI. Trimming took off 8 bases at V and 3 bases at J, with 12 bases between the two ends. This CDR3 is built from 13 residues. In DNA form, the CDR3 reads TGTGCCAGCGGACTTCCTGGGACAGATACGCAGTATTTT. This encodes CASGLPGTDTQYF.

This clone occurred once. The sample contains more than one DNA sequence encoding this CDR3. The chain joins TRBV2 to TRBJ2-3, with 10 positions matching TRBD2. Germline V CDR1 and CDR2: SNHLY, FYNNEI. The CDR3 consists of 15 residues. Unmatched junction bases numbered 5, after V lost 5 bases and J lost 3 bases. The CDR3 region has the DNA TGTGCCAGCAGTCGGAGCGGGGGGGCTACAGATACGCAGTATTTT. Its protein is CASSRSGGATDTQYF. Together with reference TRBV2 and TRBJ2-3, the CDR3 gives the full variable domain: EPEVTQTPSHQVTQMGQEVILRCVPISNHLYFYWYRQILGQKVEFLVSFYNNEISEKSEIFDDQFSVERPDGSNFTLKIRSTKLEDSAMYFCASSRSGGATDTQYFGPGTRLTVL.

The chain uses TRBV27 and TRBJ1-1; 10 nucleotides match TRBD1. The germline gives CDR1 MNHEY, CDR2 SMNVEV (reference sequence). The CDR3 covers 13 residues. V was clipped by 5 bases and J by 11 bases; unmatched bases: 8. The DNA of the CDR3 is TGTGCCAGCAGTCTGGGACAGGGGAGCAGGGCTTTCTTT. Amino acid sequence: CASSLGQGSRAFF.